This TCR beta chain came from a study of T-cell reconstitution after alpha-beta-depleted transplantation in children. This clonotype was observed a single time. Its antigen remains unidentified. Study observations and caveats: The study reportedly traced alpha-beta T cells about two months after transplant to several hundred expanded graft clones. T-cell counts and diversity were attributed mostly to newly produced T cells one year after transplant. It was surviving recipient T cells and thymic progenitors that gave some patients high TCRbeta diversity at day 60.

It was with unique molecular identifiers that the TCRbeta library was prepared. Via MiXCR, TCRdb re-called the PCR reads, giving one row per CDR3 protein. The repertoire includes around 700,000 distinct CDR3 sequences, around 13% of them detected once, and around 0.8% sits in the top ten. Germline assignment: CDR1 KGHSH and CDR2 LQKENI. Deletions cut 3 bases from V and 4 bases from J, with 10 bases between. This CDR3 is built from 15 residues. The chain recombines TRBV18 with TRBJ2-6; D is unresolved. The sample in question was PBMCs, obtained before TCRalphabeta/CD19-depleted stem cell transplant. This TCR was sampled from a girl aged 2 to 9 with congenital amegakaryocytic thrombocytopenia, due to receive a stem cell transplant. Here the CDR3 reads CASSPGFPGANVLTF. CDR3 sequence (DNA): TGTGCCAGCTCACCGGGGTTCCCCGGGGCCAACGTCCTGACTTTC.